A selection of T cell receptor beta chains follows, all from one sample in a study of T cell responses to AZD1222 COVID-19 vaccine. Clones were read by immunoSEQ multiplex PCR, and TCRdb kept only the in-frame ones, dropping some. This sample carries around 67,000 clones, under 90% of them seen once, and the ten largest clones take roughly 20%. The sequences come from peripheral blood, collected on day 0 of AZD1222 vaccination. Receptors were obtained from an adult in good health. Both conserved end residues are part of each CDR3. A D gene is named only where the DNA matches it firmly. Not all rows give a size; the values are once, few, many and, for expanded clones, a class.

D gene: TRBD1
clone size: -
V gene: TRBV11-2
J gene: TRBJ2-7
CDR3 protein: CASSSPGQSYEQYF
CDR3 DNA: TGTGCCAGCAGCTCACCGGGACAGAGTTACGAGCAGTACTTC

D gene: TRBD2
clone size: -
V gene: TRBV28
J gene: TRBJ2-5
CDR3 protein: CASRNPRGAETQYF
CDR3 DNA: TGTGCCAGCAGAAACCCGCGGGGGGCAGAGACCCAGTACTTC

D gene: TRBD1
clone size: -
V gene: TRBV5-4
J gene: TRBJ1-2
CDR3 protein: CASSFSAGTGRDGEGYTF
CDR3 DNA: TGTGCCAGCAGCTTCTCGGCCGGGACAGGCCGGGATGGTGAAGGCTACACCTTC

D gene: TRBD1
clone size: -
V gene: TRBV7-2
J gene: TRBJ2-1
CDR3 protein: CASSSRDRPPHEQFF
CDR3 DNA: TGTGCCAGCAGCTCCCGGGACAGGCCACCACATGAGCAGTTCTTC

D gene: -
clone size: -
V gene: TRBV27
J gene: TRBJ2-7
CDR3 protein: CASSSIRGGGARVDYEQYF
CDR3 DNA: TGTGCCAGCAGTTCTATTCGTGGAGGGGGCGCTCGGGTGGACTACGAGCAGTACTTC

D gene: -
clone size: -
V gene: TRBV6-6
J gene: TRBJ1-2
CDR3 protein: CASSYRVGWDTF
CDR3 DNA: TGTGCCAGCAGTTACAGGGTAGGATGGGACACCTTC

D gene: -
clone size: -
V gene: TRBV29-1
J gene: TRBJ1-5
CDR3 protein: CSVGTPLGPQHF
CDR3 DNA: TGCAGCGTTGGTACCCCTTTGGGGCCCCAGCATTTT

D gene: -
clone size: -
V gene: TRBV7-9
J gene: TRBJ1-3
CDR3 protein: CASSPFVASSGNTIYF
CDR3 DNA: TGTGCCAGCAGCCCTTTCGTCGCAAGCTCTGGAAACACCATATATTTT

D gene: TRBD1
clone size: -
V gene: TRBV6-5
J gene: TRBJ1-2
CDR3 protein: CASRRQGVNYGYTF
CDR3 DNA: TGTGCCAGCAGGCGTCAGGGGGTCAACTATGGCTACACCTTC

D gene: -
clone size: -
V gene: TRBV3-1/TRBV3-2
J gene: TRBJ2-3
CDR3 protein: CASSLSEDLTDTQYF
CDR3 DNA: TGTGCCAGCAGCCTTTCGGAGGATCTCACAGATACGCAGTATTTT

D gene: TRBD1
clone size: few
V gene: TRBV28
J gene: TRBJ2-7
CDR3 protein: CASSLTGGEQYF
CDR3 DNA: TGTGCCAGCAGTCTCACAGGGGGAGAGCAGTACTTC

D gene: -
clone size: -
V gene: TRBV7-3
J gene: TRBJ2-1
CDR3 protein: CASSDPQGTYNEQFF
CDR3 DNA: TGTGCCAGCAGCGACCCCCAGGGAACCTACAATGAGCAGTTCTTC

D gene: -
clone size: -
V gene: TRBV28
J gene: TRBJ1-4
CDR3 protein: CASNTPDNEKLFF
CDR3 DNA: TGTGCCAGCAACACGCCCGATAATGAAAAACTGTTTTTT

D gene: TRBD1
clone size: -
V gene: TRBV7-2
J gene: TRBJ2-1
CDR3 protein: CASSLDRQGITYNEQFF
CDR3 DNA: TGTGCCAGCAGCTTAGACAGACAGGGGATTACCTACAATGAGCAGTTCTTC

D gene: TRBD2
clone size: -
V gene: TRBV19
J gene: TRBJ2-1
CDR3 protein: CASSIGGRAGNEQFF
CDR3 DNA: TGTGCCAGTAGTATTGGCGGGAGGGCGGGGAATGAGCAGTTCTTC

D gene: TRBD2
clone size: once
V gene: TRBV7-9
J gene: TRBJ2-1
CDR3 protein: CASSFVPGLVPNEQFF
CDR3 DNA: TGTGCCAGCAGCTTTGTTCCGGGACTAGTGCCCAATGAGCAGTTCTTC

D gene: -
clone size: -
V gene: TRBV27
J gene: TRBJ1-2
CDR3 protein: CASSLTGGPNYGYTF
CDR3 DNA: TGTGCCAGCAGTCTCACGGGGGGACCGAACTATGGCTACACCTTC

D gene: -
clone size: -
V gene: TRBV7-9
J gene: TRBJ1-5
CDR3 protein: CASSLWGIHSNQPQHF
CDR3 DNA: TGTGCCAGCAGCTTATGGGGGATCCATAGCAATCAGCCCCAGCATTTT

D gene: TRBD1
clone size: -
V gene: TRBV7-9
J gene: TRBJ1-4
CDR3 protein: CASSLGTGSFGEKLFF
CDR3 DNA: TGTGCCAGCAGCTTAGGGACAGGGTCCTTCGGGGAAAAACTGTTTTTT

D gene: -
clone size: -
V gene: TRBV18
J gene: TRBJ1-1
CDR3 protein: CASSQRGEAFF
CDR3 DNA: TGTGCCAGCTCCCAGAGGGGAGAAGCTTTCTTT

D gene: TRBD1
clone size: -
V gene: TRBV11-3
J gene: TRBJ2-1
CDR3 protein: CASSFRGGPYNEQFF
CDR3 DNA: TGTGCCAGCAGCTTTCGAGGGGGCCCCTACAATGAGCAGTTCTTC

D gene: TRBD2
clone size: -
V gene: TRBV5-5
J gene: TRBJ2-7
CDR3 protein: CASSLAGSSGTYEQYF
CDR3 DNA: TGTGCCAGCAGCTTGGCAGGGTCTAGCGGGACCTACGAGCAGTACTTC

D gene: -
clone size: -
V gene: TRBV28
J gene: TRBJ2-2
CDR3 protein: CATRRNTGELFF
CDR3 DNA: TGTGCCACCCGGAGGAACACCGGGGAGCTGTTTTTT

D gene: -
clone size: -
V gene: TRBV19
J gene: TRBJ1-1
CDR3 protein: CASSIDQGRVDTEAFF
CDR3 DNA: TGTGCCAGTAGTATAGATCAGGGAAGGGTCGACACTGAAGCTTTCTTT

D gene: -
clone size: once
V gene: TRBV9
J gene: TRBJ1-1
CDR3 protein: CASSVVGTMNTEAFF
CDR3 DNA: TGTGCCAGCAGCGTAGTGGGGACGATGAACACTGAAGCTTTCTTT

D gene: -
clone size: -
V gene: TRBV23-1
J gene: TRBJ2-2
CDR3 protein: CASSQGCPGELFF
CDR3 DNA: TGCGCCAGCAGTCAAGGGTGTCCCGGGGAGCTGTTTTTT

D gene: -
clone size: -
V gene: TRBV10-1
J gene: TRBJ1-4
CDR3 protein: CASSERSTNLGKLFF
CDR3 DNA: TGCGCCAGCAGTGAGAGGTCCACCAACCTGGGGAAACTGTTTTTT

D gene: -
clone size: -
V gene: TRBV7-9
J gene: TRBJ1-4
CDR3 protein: CASSSSGAVVEKLFF
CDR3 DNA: TGTGCCAGCAGTTCCTCAGGGGCTGTTGTCGAAAAACTGTTTTTT

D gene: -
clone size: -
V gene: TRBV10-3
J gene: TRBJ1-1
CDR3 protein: CAISENQGGTTEAFF
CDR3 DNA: TGTGCCATCAGTGAGAATCAGGGTGGGACCACTGAAGCTTTCTTT